This entry lists 17 T cell receptor beta chains sequenced from one sample in a study of cytomegalovirus exposure and HLA in healthy donors. TCRdb keeps only in-frame clones here, not all; method: immunoSEQ multiplex PCR. The sample has 100,000 to 150,000 clones, 89% seen once; the top ten hold about 2%. The sequencing input was PBMCs. All receptors derive from a woman under 30 in good health and CMV-seronegative.

In its sample, this clone was seen once. The J gene is TRBJ1-2, the V gene TRBV6-5; D unresolved. Germline CDR1 and CDR2: MNHEY and SVGAGI. V lost 5 bases to trimming and J lost 4 bases, with 8 bases between them. The CDR3 spans 12 residues. The CDR3 sequence is CASSEGLYGYTF. CDR3 DNA sequence: TGTGCCAGCAGTGAAGGACTCTATGGCTACACCTTC.

The genes are TRBV5-4 and TRBJ2-1, with D perhaps TRBD2 (6 bases). Germline loops: CDR1 SGHNT, CDR2 YYREEE (reference sequence). There are 14 residues in the CDR3. Between the trimmed V and J ends, which lost 4 bases and 7 bases, there was a span of 15 bases. The CDR3 protein is CASSMGLAVNEQFF. The DNA for the CDR3 is TGTGCCAGCAGCATGGGACTTGCGGTAAATGAGCAGTTCTTC.

The J gene is TRBJ2-2, the V gene TRBV7-6; no definite D call. The germline V and J ends were trimmed by 6 bases and 5 bases, with 16 bases remaining between them. The CDR3 is 15 residues long. CDR1 is SGHVS, CDR2 FNYEAQ, per germline. The CDR3 nucleotides read TGTGCCAGCAGACGGAATTTCAGGCGAACCGGGGAGCTGTTTTTT. It encodes CASRRNFRRTGELFF. Together with reference TRBV7-6 and TRBJ2-2, the CDR3 gives the full variable domain: GAGVSQSPRYKVTKRGQDVALRCDPISGHVSLYWYRQALGQGPEFLTYFNYEAQQDKSGLPNDRFSAERPEGSISTLTIQRTEQRDSAMYRCASRRNFRRTGELFFGEGSRLTVL.

The chain links TRBV7-8 to TRBJ2-3; the match to TRBD2 covers 7 bases. Germline assignment: CDR1 SGHVS and CDR2 FQNEAQ. The V gene end was trimmed by 0 bases and the J gene end by 1 base; junction bases not matched to a gene: 4. This CDR3 has 16 residues. This CDR3 is CASSLAAGAGTDTQYF. The CDR3 DNA sequence: TGTGCCAGCAGCTTAGCGGCGGGAGCGGGCACAGATACGCAGTATTTT.

The chain has TRBV7-9 and TRBJ2-1; D uncertain. Germline CDR1 reads SEHNR; CDR2 reads FQNEAQ (reference sequence). The CDR3 spans 17 residues. V lost 0 bases and J 0 bases, leaving 12 bases between the germline ends. The CDR3 loop is CASSLAWSHGSYNEQFF. The CDR3 DNA reads TGTGCCAGCAGCTTAGCGTGGTCCCACGGCTCCTACAATGAGCAGTTCTTC.

The chain combines TRBV19 with TRBJ2-7, with D possibly TRBD2 on 6 matching bases. The CDR3 is 13 amino acids. Between the trimmed V and J ends, which lost 3 bases and 6 bases, there was a span of 12 bases. CDR1 is LNHDA and CDR2 is SQIVND in the germline V gene (reference sequence). The CDR3 DNA sequence: TGTGCCAGTAGTATTGGGGGGAACGGCGAGCAGTACTTC. As protein: CASSIGGNGEQYF.

The chain joins TRBV28 to TRBJ2-2; TRBD2 matches at 7 bases. The CDR3 contains 14 residues. Per the germline V gene, CDR1 is MDHEN and CDR2 is SYDVKM. Trimming took 2 bases from V and 9 from J; bases not matched to a gene: 6. This CDR3 is CASSLDLGGRELFF. The CDR3 bases are TGTGCCAGCAGTTTAGATTTGGGAGGGCGGGAGCTGTTTTTT. The full variable domain, with the rest looked up from reference TRBV28 and TRBJ2-2, is DVKVTQSSRYLVKRTGEKVFLECVQDMDHENMFWYRQDPGLGLRLIYFSYDVKMKEKGDIPEGYSVSREKKERFSLILESASTNQTSMYLCASSLDLGGRELFFGEGSRLTVL.

V gene TRBV7-8 combines with J gene TRBJ2-3; D gene uncertain. The ends were cut back, 5 bases at V and 5 bases at J, with 8 bases in the middle. The length of the CDR3 is 12 residues. Germline V gene sequence: CDR1 SGHVS, CDR2 FQNEAQ. CDR3: CASSPFGDTQYF. The CDR3 region has the DNA TGTGCCAGCAGCCCCTTCGGAGATACGCAGTATTTT.

The V gene is TRBV28, the J gene TRBJ2-1; D possibly corresponds to TRBD2 (6 bases). Germline CDR1 reads MDHEN; CDR2 reads SYDVKM. This CDR3 has 16 amino acids. Trimming took 3 bases from V and 3 from J, leaving 15 bases between them. Here the CDR3 DNA reads TGTGCCAGCAGTTTCTCCGCGGGGCAACTCTACAATGAGCAGTTCTTC. This sequence encodes CASSFSAGQLYNEQFF.

The CDR3, as DNA: TGTGCCAGCAGCCTCGGACTAGAATCCTACGAGCAGTACTTC. This encodes CASSLGLESYEQYF. This rearrangement joins TRBV4-2 to TRBJ2-7; 7 bases fit TRBD2. Germline lookup yields CDR1 LGHNA and CDR2 YNFKEQ. J gave up 1 base and V 4 bases, and 4 bases lay outside the gene matches. The CDR3 consists of 14 residues.

The CDR3 DNA reads as TGCAGCGTTGCTCAGGACTATGGCTACACCTTC. This sequence encodes CSVAQDYGYTF. The gene calls are TRBV29-1 and TRBJ1-2; D gene uncertain. The CDR3 consists of 11 residues. Per the germline V gene, CDR1 is SQVTM and CDR2 is ANQGSEA. Trimming removed 4 bases from V and 3 bases from J, with 6 bases in between. The variable domain in full, completed from reference TRBV29-1 and TRBJ1-2, reads SAVISQKPSRDICQRGTSLTIQCQVDSQVTMMFWYRQQPGQSLTLIATANQGSEATYESGFVIDKFPISRPNLTFSTLTVSNMSPEDSSIYLCSVAQDYGYTFGSGTRLTVV.

The chain combines TRBV5-1 with TRBJ2-7, with D perhaps matching TRBD2 (6 bases). The germline V gene encodes CDR1 SGHRS and CDR2 YFSETQ. CDR3 length: 15 amino acids. V lost 0 bases to trimming and J lost 1 base, with 11 bases between them. Here the CDR3 DNA reads TGCGCCAGCAGCTTGGCCCAGGGACTTTCCTACGAGCAGTACTTC. Its protein is CASSLAQGLSYEQYF.

The chain is built from TRBV2 and TRBJ1-3, with D tentatively TRBD1 (6 bases). Germline CDR1 reads SNHLY; CDR2 reads FYNNEI. CDR3 length: 14 residues. Trimming left V 8 bases short and J 6 bases short, with 17 bases between. Here the CDR3 reads CASLERGLLNTIYF. CDR3 in DNA: TGTGCCAGCCTCGAGAGGGGGTTGCTAAACACCATATATTTT.

The V call is TRBV5-4, the J call TRBJ1-1; D ambiguous. The CDR3 extends over 15 amino acids. V was clipped by 2 bases and J by 5 bases, with 16 bases between them. In germline, CDR1 is SGHNT, CDR2 YYREEE (reference sequence). CDR3 amino acids: CASSFWRGSGTEAFF. As DNA, the CDR3 is TGTGCCAGCAGCTTCTGGCGGGGTTCGGGGACTGAAGCTTTCTTT.

This sequence joins TRBV6-7 and TRBJ2-3; 11 bases map to TRBD2. TRBV6-7 is designated an ORF whose function remains uncertain. V gave up 2 bases and J gave up 3 bases; unmatched junction bases: 4. The CDR3 runs 16 residues. CDR3 coding DNA: TGTGCCAGCAGTTACGCACTAGCGGGGGAGACAGATACGCAGTATTTT. Amino acids: CASSYALAGETDTQYF.

Only a few counts were recorded for this clone. The chain has TRBV5-4 and TRBJ2-5, with 7 bases that match TRBD2. The CDR3 is made up of 15 amino acids. Unmatched junction bases numbered 5, after V lost 2 bases and J lost 1 base. Looked up from germline, CDR1 is SGHNT and CDR2 is YYREEE (reference sequence). The CDR3: CASSFLADLQETQYF. Here the CDR3 DNA reads TGTGCCAGCAGCTTCCTAGCGGACCTCCAAGAGACCCAGTACTTC.

The chain employs TRBV7-3 and TRBJ1-1, with TRBD1 identical over 9 bases. Germline CDR1 and CDR2: SGHTA and FQGTGA. CDR3 length equals 14 residues. After removal of 5 bases from V and 1 base from J, the junction contained 2 bases not matched to a gene. CDR3 DNA: TGTGCCAGCAGCGTGACAGGGGGGAACACTGAAGCTTTCTTT. Translating gives CASSVTGGNTEAFF.